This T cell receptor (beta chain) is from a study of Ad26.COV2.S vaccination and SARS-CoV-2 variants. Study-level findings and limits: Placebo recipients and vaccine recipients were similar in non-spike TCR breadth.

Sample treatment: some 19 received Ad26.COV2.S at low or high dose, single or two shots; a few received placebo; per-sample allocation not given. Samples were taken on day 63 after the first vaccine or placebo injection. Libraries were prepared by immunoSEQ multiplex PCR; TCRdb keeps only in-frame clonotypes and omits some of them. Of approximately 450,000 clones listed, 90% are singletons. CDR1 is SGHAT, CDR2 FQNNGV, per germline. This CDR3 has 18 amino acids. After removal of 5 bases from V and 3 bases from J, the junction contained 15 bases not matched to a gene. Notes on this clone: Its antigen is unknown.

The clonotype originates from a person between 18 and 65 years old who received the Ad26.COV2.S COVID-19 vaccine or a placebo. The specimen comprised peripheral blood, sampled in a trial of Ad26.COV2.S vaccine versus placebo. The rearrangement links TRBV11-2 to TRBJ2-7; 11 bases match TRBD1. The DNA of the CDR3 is TGTGCCAGCAGCCCGGAAGGGACAGGGGGTTTTTGGGGCTACGAGCAGTACTTC. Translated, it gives CASSPEGTGGFWGYEQYF.